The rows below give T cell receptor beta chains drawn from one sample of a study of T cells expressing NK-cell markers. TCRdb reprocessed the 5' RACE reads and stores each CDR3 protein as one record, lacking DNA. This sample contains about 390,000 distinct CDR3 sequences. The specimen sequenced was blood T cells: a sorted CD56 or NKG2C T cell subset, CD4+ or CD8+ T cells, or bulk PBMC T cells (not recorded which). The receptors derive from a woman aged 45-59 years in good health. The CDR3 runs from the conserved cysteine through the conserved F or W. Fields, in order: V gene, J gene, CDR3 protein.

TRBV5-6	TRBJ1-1	CASSLTVSDAFF
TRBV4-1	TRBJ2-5	CASSQLAGVVETQYF
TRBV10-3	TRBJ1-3	CAVRESAGNTIYF
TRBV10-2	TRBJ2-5	CASSESPGGVGETQYF
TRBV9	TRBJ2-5	CASSTGTGGLETQYF
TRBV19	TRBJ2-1	CASRMGGISRRNNEQFF
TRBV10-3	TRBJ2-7	CAISESLREQVYKQYF
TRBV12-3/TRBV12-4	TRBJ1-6	CASSLAQGGGSPLHF
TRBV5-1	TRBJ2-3	CASEGGLRTFTDTQYF
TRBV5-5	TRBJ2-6	CASSSSGSSGANVLTF
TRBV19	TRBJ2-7	CASSISTEEQYF
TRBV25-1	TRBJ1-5	CASSQTGGGNQPQHF
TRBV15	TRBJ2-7	CATPPQGTGGVYEQYF
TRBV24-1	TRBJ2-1	CATRDRGPYNEQFF
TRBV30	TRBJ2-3	CAWSVGAGGPTDTQYF
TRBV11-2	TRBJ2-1	CASSRGGSYNEQFF
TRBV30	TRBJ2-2	CAWSASLGGTGELFF
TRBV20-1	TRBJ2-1	CSARDLLATYNEQFF
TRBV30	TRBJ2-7	CARSRGAVPYEQYF
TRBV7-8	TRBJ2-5	CASSPGLAEGGTQYF
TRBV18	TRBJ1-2	CASSVGQGAGYTF
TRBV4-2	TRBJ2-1	CASSRPDSEQFF
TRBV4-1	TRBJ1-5	CASSQGTPSNQPQHF
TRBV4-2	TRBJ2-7	CASSRTPDREDEQYF
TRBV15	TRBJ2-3	CATSRDREYAGQSTDTQYF
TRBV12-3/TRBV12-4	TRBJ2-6	CASSPRGGSSGANVLTF
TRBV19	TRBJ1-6	CASTLGVGLNNSPLHF